The 7 T cell receptor beta chains below all came from one sample that was sequenced in a study of cytomegalovirus exposure and HLA in healthy donors. 13 Jbeta primers and 60 Vbeta primers were used for the PCR. This table comes from immunoSEQ multiplex PCR, and its TCRdb copy is limited to in-frame clones, with some not included. The sample holds fewer than 250,000 clones; around three quarters are singletons and the top ten take less than 15%. Sequencing used PBMCs. The receptors were sampled from a woman in her thirties in good health and CMV-seropositive.

This clone was found a few times. V usage is TRBV5-1 and J usage is TRBJ2-2; 7 nucleotides match TRBD1. CDR1 and CDR2 (germline): SGHRS, YFSETQ. Trimming took 7 bases from V and 2 from J; bases not matched to a gene: 14. The CDR3 has 17 amino acids. The chain's CDR3 is CASRLQTGTENTGELFF. CDR3 sequence (DNA): TGCGCCAGCCGCCTGCAGACCGGGACAGAAAACACCGGGGAGCTGTTTTTT.

The chain uses TRBV7-2 and TRBJ2-3; TRBD1 matches 7 bases. CDR3 length: 15 amino acids. The J segment lost 3 bases and the V segment lost 3 bases, leaving 6 bases of the junction unmatched. Germline CDR1 reads SGHTA; CDR2 reads FQGNSA. The CDR3 region is CASSFLGTDTDTQYF. The DNA of the CDR3 is TGTGCCAGCAGCTTCCTAGGGACAGATACAGATACGCAGTATTTT.

The rearrangement joins TRBV6-1 to TRBJ2-3; 8 bases are shared with TRBD1. The length of the CDR3 is 15 residues. Losses at the gene ends were 4 bases for V and 5 bases for J; bases not matched to a gene: 8. CDR1 and CDR2 (germline): MNHNS, SASEGT. This CDR3 reads CASSGLQGAGDTQYF. The CDR3 region has the DNA TGTGCCAGCAGTGGCCTCCAGGGGGCTGGAGATACGCAGTATTTT.

The V and J genes are TRBV9 and TRBJ1-3; unclear D gene. The CDR3 totals 14 residues. Looked up from germline, CDR1 is SGDLS and CDR2 is YYNGEE. Trimming pared 0 bases from V and 1 base from J, leaving 5 bases between. CDR3 loop: CASSVELSGNTIYF. CDR3 sequence (DNA): TGTGCCAGCAGCGTAGAGCTTTCTGGAAACACCATATATTTT.

The gene calls are TRBV11-1 and TRBJ2-7; D possibly corresponds to TRBD2 (6 bases). The CDR3 covers 14 residues. In germline, CDR1 is SGHAT, CDR2 FQDESV (reference sequence). The germline V and J ends were trimmed by 6 bases and 2 bases, with 14 bases remaining between them. The CDR3 spells CASRHASDPYEQYF. For the CDR3, the DNA is TGTGCCAGCAGACACGCTAGCGACCCCTACGAGCAGTACTTC.

There are a few counts of this clone. V usage is TRBV6-5 and J usage is TRBJ1-2, with 7 positions matching TRBD1. CDR1 is MNHEY, CDR2 SVGAGI, per germline. The CDR3 runs to 14 residues. V shed 5 bases and J 2 bases; nucleotides not matched to a gene: 5. The CDR3 DNA is TGTGCCAGCAGTGACCTACAGGGGAACTATGGCTACACCTTC. This translates into CASSDLQGNYGYTF.

The chain links TRBV5-1 to TRBJ2-5, with D perhaps matching TRBD1 (5 bases). The V and J ends lost 2 bases and 3 bases respectively, with 14 bases between them. The CDR3 loop spans 15 amino acids. Germline assignment: CDR1 SGHRS and CDR2 YFSETQ. CDR3 in amino acids: CASSFSRRVEETQYF. Here the CDR3 DNA reads TGCGCCAGCAGCTTTTCACGCAGGGTCGAAGAGACCCAGTACTTC.